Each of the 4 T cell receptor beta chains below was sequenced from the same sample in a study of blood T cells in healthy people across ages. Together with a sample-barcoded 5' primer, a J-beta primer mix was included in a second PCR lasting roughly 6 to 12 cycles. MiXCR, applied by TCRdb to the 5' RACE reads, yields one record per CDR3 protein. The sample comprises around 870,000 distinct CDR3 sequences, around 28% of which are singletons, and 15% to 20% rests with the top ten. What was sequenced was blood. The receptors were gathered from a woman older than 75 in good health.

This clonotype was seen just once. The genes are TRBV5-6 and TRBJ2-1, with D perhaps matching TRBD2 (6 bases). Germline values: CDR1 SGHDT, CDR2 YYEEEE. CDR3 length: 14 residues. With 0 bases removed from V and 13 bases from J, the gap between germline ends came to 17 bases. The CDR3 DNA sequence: TGTGCCAGCAGCTTGGCCCCAGGAGGGGAGACCCAGTTCTTC. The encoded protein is CASSLAPGGETQFF.

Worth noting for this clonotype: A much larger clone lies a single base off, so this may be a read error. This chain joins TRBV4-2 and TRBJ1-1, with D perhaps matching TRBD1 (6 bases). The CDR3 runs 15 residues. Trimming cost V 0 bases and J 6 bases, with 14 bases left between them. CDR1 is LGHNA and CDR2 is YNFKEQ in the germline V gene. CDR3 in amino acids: CASSQDRGAHAEAFF. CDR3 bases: TGTGCCAGCAGCCAAGATAGGGGGGCCCACGCTGAAGCTTTCTTT.

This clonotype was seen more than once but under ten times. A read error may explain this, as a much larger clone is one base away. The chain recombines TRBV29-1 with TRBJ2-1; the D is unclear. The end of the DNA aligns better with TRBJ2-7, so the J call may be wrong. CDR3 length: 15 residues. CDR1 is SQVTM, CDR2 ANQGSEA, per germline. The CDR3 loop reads CSVEDWRSSYNEQYF. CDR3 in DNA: TGCAGCGTTGAAGATTGGCGGAGCTCCTACAATGAGCAGTACTTC.

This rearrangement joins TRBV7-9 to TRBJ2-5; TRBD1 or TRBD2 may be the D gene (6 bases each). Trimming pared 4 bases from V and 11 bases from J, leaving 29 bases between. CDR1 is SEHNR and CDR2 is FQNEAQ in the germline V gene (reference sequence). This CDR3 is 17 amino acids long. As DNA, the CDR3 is TGTGCCAGCAGCTGCCGGGACACCGGAGGGCCTATTTGTGAGCAGTACTTC. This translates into CASSCRDTGGPICEQYF.